This TCR beta chain was sequenced for a study of blood T cell repertoires in COVID-19. Study as a whole: Samples representing acute and convalescent COVID-19 were sourced from the United States, Italy and Spain. PBMCs, B-cell-depleted T cells, or T cells were the source of the cDNA or gDNA that made up the material.

The authors' processing: Amplification of reference gene primers provided the estimated nucleated cell counts. Sequenced by immunoSEQ multiplex PCR; TCRdb stores in-frame clones only, minus some. V, J and clone size reflect that table, while D and trimming were determined from the DNA. Of about 200,000 clones listed, roughly nine tenths are singletons. Germline V gene sequence: CDR1 SNHLY, CDR2 FYNNEI. Trimming stripped 7 bases from V and 3 bases from J, with 12 bases between. The CDR3 has 13 amino acids. This receptor was taken from a man between 40 and 49 years old with acute or convalescent COVID-19. The chain uses TRBV2 and TRBJ2-5; possibly TRBD2 for D (6 bases). Sequenced input: peripheral blood. CDR3 sequence reads: CASTHEREETQYF. In DNA, the CDR3 is TGTGCCAGCACCCACGAGCGGGAAGAGACCCAGTACTTC.